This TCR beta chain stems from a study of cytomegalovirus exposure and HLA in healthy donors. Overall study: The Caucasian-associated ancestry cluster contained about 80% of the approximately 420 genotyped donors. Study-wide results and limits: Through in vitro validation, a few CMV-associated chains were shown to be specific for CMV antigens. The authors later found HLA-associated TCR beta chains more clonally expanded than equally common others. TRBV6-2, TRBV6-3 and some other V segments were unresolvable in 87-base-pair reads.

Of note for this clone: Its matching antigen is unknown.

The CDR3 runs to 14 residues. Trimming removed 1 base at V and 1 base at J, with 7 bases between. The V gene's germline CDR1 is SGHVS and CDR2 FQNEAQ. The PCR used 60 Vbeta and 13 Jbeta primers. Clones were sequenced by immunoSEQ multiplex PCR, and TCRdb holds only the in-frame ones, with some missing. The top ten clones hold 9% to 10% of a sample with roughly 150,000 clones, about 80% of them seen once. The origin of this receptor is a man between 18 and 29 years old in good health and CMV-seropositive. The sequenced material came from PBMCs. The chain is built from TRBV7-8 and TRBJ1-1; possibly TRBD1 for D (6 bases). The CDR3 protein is CASSLVGGNTEAFF. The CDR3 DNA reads TGTGCCAGCAGCTTAGTAGGGGGGAACACTGAAGCTTTCTTT.